Below are 19 T cell receptor beta chains sequenced from a single sample in a study of T-cell reconstitution after alpha-beta-depleted transplantation in children. Preparation of the TCRbeta library used unique molecular identifiers. One entry per CDR3 protein results from TCRdb running MiXCR on the PCR reads. The data show 200,000 to 250,000 distinct CDR3 sequences, approximately 12% seen once. The sequencing here drew on PBMCs from the stem cell graft donor, taken from the stem cell graft. These receptors originate from a human donor who donated a stem cell graft to a child with acute lymphoblastic leukemia.

This clonotype was picked up a small number of times. This chain joins TRBV4-3 and TRBJ1-2; 8 bases are a match to TRBD1. CDR3 length equals 15 residues. Germline CDR1 and CDR2: LGHNA and YSLEER. With 0 bases clipped from V and 8 bases from J, the junction kept 8 bases outside the gene matches. The CDR3 reads CASSQEGRGRGGYTF. The CDR3 nucleotides read TGCGCCAGCAGCCAAGAAGGCAGGGGGCGCGGGGGCTACACCTTC.

There are many counts of this clonotype. The chain joins TRBV5-1 to TRBJ2-5; tentatively, D is TRBD1 (5 bases). Trimming pared 4 bases from V and 5 bases from J, leaving 12 bases between. The CDR3 is 13 residues long. Germline V gene data show CDR1 as SGHRS and CDR2 as YFSETQ. The CDR3 loop reads CASSGAPGETQYF. CDR3 nucleotide sequence: TGCGCCAGCAGCGGGGCGCCAGGGGAGACCCAGTACTTC.

This clonotype was picked up many times. The chain carries TRBV20-1 and TRBJ1-2, with TRBD1 as a possible D gene (6 bases). The CDR3 runs to 11 residues. Germline assignment: CDR1 DFQATT and CDR2 SNEGSKA (reference sequence). The CDR3 region is CSAQGSYGYTF. CDR3 in DNA: TGCAGCGCCCAGGGGTCCTATGGCTACACCTTC.

This clonotype was seen at least ten times. The chain links TRBV20-1 to TRBJ1-5; TRBD1 might be the D (6 bases). V shed 5 bases and J shed 7 bases, with 21 bases lying between them. The CDR3 is made up of 15 amino acids. Germline V gives CDR1 DFQATT, CDR2 SNEGSKA (reference sequence). For the CDR3, the DNA is TGCAGTGCTCGGAGTACTGGGGGCCGCGGGCAGCCCCAGCATTTT. Translating gives CSARSTGGRGQPQHF.

This clonotype showed up many times. V usage is TRBV12-3 or TRBV12-4 and J usage is TRBJ1-2; weak D call: TRBD1 (5 bases). Deletions cut 2 bases from V and 7 bases from J, with 14 bases between. The CDR3 loop spans 14 amino acids. The CDR3 spells CASSLLGASPGYTF. In DNA, the CDR3 is TGTGCCAGCAGTTTACTCGGGGCGAGTCCTGGCTACACCTTC.

This clonotype has a count of ten or more. This rearrangement joins TRBV12-3 or TRBV12-4 to TRBJ1-1; D is undetermined. This CDR3 has 11 residues. V lost 8 bases and J 1 base, leaving 5 bases between the germline ends. The CDR3 loop reads CASSENTEAFF. In DNA, the CDR3 is TGTGCCAGCTCGGAGAACACTGAAGCTTTCTTT.

Ten or more counts support this clonotype. The CDR3 protein is CASSIYQGEGTGELFF. CDR3 nucleotide sequence: TGTGCCAGTAGTATTTATCAGGGGGAAGGCACCGGGGAGCTGTTTTTT. The chain joins TRBV19 to TRBJ2-2; 7 bases fit TRBD1. V dropped 3 bases and J dropped 4; count of bases not matched to a gene: 8. The germline gives CDR1 LNHDA, CDR2 SQIVND (reference sequence). This CDR3 has 16 amino acids.

This clonotype occurred many times. V is TRBV7-3 and J is TRBJ2-3, with D possibly being TRBD2 (5 bases). CDR1 and CDR2 from the germline V gene are SGHTA and FQGTGA. The V end lost 5 bases, the J end lost 1 base, and 13 bases lay between the germline ends. The CDR3 has 15 residues. CDR3 protein: CASSSRIGGTDTQYF. CDR3 sequence (DNA): TGTGCCAGCAGCAGTCGGATCGGGGGCACAGATACGCAGTATTTT.

The rearrangement links TRBV19 to TRBJ2-1; D not resolved. CDR1 is LNHDA, CDR2 SQIVND, per germline (reference sequence). Between the trimmed V and J ends, which lost 1 base and 6 bases, there was a span of 10 bases. The CDR3 is 14 amino acids. The CDR3 loop reads CASSIVGGPNEQFF. In DNA form, the CDR3 reads TGTGCCAGTAGTATAGTGGGCGGTCCCAATGAGCAGTTCTTC. Supplemented by reference TRBV19 and TRBJ2-1, the full variable domain reads DGGITQSPKYLFRKEGQNVTLSCEQNLNHDAMYWYRQDPGQGLRLIYYSQIVNDFQKGDIAEGYSVSREKKESFPLTVTSAQKNPTAFYLCASSIVGGPNEQFFGPGTRLTVL.

This clonotype was counted many times. This chain joins TRBV5-1 and TRBJ2-5; D gene ambiguous. The V and J ends lost 0 bases and 5 bases respectively, with 14 bases between them. CDR3 size: 15 residues. The germline V gene encodes CDR1 SGHRS and CDR2 YFSETQ. CDR3 bases: TGCGCCAGCAGCTTGGCGGTGGCACCTGCTGAGACCCAGTACTTC. Its translation is CASSLAVAPAETQYF.

This clonotype was seen only a few times. The V and J genes are TRBV4-3 and TRBJ2-5; possibly TRBD1 or TRBD2 for D (5 bases each). V lost 1 base, J lost 2 bases, and 14 bases lay in between. The V gene's germline CDR1 is LGHNA and CDR2 YSLEER. This CDR3 has 16 amino acids. CDR3 DNA: TGCGCCAGCAGCCAAGCATTTGCAGGGACGCAAGAGACCCAGTACTTC. Its translation: CASSQAFAGTQETQYF.

This clonotype has at least ten counts. The V and J genes are TRBV4-2 and TRBJ1-1; no clear D. Germline V gives CDR1 LGHNA, CDR2 YNFKEQ. This CDR3 spans 15 amino acids. V lost 1 base to trimming and J lost 1 base, with 10 bases between them. For the CDR3, the DNA is TGTGCCAGCAGCCAAGTCGCGGAGAAGAACACTGAAGCTTTCTTT. Translation gives CASSQVAEKNTEAFF.

This clonotype was seen ten or more times. The chain carries TRBV20-1 and TRBJ1-1; 11 bases match TRBD1. The CDR3 is made up of 12 amino acids. CDR1 DFQATT and CDR2 SNEGSKA come from the germline V gene (reference sequence). V was clipped by 6 bases and J by 6 bases; unmatched bases: 3. As DNA, the CDR3 is TGCAGTGCGTCGGGACAGGGGGCTGAAGCTTTCTTT. Translation: CSASGQGAEAFF.

In the case of this clonotype: A read error is possible here, since a much larger clone lies one base away. The chain is built from TRBV5-1 and TRBJ2-2; D may be TRBD2 (7 bases). Per the germline V gene, CDR1 is SGHRS and CDR2 is YFSETQ. This CDR3 is 14 amino acids long. CDR3 sequence reads: CTSSLDSGAGQLFF. The CDR3 region has the DNA TGCACCAGCAGCTTGGACAGCGGGGCCGGGCAGCTGTTTTTT. The whole variable domain, remainder taken from reference TRBV5-1 and TRBJ2-2, is KAGVTQTPRYLIKTRGQQVTLSCSPISGHRSVSWYQQTPGQGLQFLFEYFSETQRNKGNFPGRFSGRQFSNSRSEMNVSTLELGDSALYLCTSSLDSGAGQLFFGEGSRLTVL.

This clonotype was detected many times. The chain is built from TRBV29-1 and TRBJ2-1, with D possibly TRBD2 on 5 matching bases. Germline CDR1 is SQVTM and CDR2 is ANQGSEA. The V and J ends lost 3 bases and 7 bases respectively, with 13 bases between them. The CDR3 contains 13 residues. The CDR3 here is CSVDRLGENEQFF. The CDR3 region has the DNA TGCAGCGTTGACAGGCTCGGGGAAAATGAGCAGTTCTTC.

This clonotype was observed at least ten times. The V gene is TRBV7-8, the J gene TRBJ1-2; a weak D match, TRBD1 (6 bases). Germline CDR1 SGHVS, CDR2 FQNEAQ. The CDR3 runs 14 residues. Trimming took 5 bases from V and 2 from J, leaving 12 bases between them. Here the CDR3 DNA reads TGTGCCAGCAGCCAGGATGGGGGCAACTATGGCTACACCTTC. This encodes CASSQDGGNYGYTF.

A note on this clonotype: This may arise from a read error, as a much more abundant clone is one base away. The chain combines TRBV6-4 with TRBJ1-4; D ambiguous. The CDR3 has 16 residues. Germline lookup yields CDR1 MRHNA and CDR2 SNTAGT. The CDR3 sequence: CASSDSGQSTIEKLFF. CDR3 DNA: TGTGCCAGCAGTGACTCGGGCCAATCAACTATTGAAAAACTGTTTTTT.

This clonotype was seen ten or more times. The J gene is TRBJ2-5, the V gene TRBV5-1, with D tentatively TRBD1 (6 bases). The CDR3 runs to 15 residues. Trimming took 2 bases from V and 2 from J, leaving 13 bases between them. Germline CDR1 is SGHRS and CDR2 is YFSETQ. CDR3 amino acids: CASSFRTATQETQYF. For the CDR3, the DNA is TGCGCCAGCAGCTTCCGGACAGCAACGCAAGAGACCCAGTACTTC. The entire variable domain, with the rest obtained from reference TRBV5-1 and TRBJ2-5, is as follows: KAGVTQTPRYLIKTRGQQVTLSCSPISGHRSVSWYQQTPGQGLQFLFEYFSETQRNKGNFPGRFSGRQFSNSRSEMNVSTLELGDSALYLCASSFRTATQETQYFGPGTRLLVL.

There are many counts of this clonotype. The V and J genes are TRBV7-2 and TRBJ1-2, with D uncertain. V lost 7 bases and J 8 bases, leaving 17 bases between the germline ends. Germline V lookup: CDR1 SGHTA, CDR2 FQGNSA. The CDR3 has 13 amino acids. The CDR3 region has the DNA TGTGCCAGCACTGATCTGGTGGGGAACGGCTACACCTTC. Its translation: CASTDLVGNGYTF.